This T cell receptor beta chain was identified during a study of technical replicates of blood from a handful of donors. Sequencing used immunoSEQ multiplex PCR; TCRdb keeps in-frame clones, though not all of them. The sample lists almost 55,000 clones; roughly 92% were seen once. The CDR3 has 14 residues. Germline CDR1 is WSHSY and CDR2 is SAAADI. Trimming took 4 bases from V and 1 from J, leaving 9 bases between them. The V and J genes are TRBV10-2 and TRBJ2-3; D unresolved. The receptor was isolated from a human donor in good health. The sequencing sample was made of T cells isolated from PBMCs. CDR3 bases: TGCGCCAGCAGTGGAGATCGGGGCACAGATACGCAGTATTTT. This translates into CASSGDRGTDTQYF.